This T cell receptor beta chain came from a study of blood T cell repertoires in COVID-19. The V segment lost 4 bases and the J segment 2 bases; nucleotides outside the gene matches: 10. The CDR3 covers 18 residues. Germline CDR1 is ENHRY and CDR2 is SYGVKD. Libraries were prepared by immunoSEQ multiplex PCR; TCRdb keeps only in-frame clonotypes and omits some of them. The table has about 150,000 clones, about 90% seen once. The source of this sequence is a man in his fifties with active COVID-19. Sequencing was carried out using peripheral blood. The chain combines TRBV10-3 with TRBJ2-5; 13 positions match TRBD2. CDR3 loop: CAISGRTSGGKTQETQYF. The CDR3 region has the DNA TGTGCCATCAGTGGACGGACTAGCGGGGGCAAGACTCAAGAGACCCAGTACTTC.